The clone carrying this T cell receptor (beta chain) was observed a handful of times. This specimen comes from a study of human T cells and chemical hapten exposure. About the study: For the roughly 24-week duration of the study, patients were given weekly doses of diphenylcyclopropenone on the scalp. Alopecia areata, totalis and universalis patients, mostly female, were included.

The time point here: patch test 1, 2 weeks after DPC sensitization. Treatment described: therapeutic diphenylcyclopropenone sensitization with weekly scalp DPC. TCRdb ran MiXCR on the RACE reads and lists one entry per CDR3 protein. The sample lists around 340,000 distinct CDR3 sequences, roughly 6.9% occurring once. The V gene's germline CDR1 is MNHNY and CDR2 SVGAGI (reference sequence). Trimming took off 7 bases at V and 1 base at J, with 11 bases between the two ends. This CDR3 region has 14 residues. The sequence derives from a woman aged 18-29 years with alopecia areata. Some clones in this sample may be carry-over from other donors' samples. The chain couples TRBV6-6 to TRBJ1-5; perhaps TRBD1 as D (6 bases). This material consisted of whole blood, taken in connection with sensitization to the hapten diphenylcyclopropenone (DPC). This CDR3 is CASNDQGSNQPQHF. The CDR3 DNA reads TGTGCCAGCAACGATCAGGGGAGCAATCAGCCCCAGCATTTT.